These T cell receptor beta chains were read from a single sample in a study of blood T cell repertoires in COVID-19. Sequenced by immunoSEQ multiplex PCR; TCRdb stores in-frame clones only, minus some. Of about 340,000 clones detected, 75% to 90% appear once; the ten largest clones hold 7.1%. The sample was peripheral blood. The source is a woman aged 60-75 years with COVID-19, enrolled during active disease. Both conserved end residues are part of each CDR3. A D gene is named only where the DNA matches it firmly. Clone size, where shown, is once, few, many, or a class for clones that have expanded.

j_gene: TRBJ1-6; d_gene: TRBD1; v_gene: TRBV5-1; abundance: many; CDR3aa: CASRGTGISPLHF; CDR3nt: TGCGCCAGCAGGGGGACAGGGATTTCACCCCTCCACTTT
j_gene: TRBJ2-3; d_gene: -; v_gene: TRBV12-3/TRBV12-4; abundance: -; CDR3aa: CASTPQTDTQYF; CDR3nt: TGTGCCAGCACCCCCCAGACAGATACGCAGTATTTT
j_gene: TRBJ1-3; d_gene: TRBD1; v_gene: TRBV9; abundance: -; CDR3aa: CASSGSGGSGNTIYF; CDR3nt: TGTGCCAGCAGCGGCTCAGGGGGCTCTGGAAACACCATATATTTT
j_gene: TRBJ2-7; d_gene: -; v_gene: TRBV12-2; abundance: -; CDR3aa: CASRLARVESYEQYF; CDR3nt: TGTGCAAGTCGCTTAGCGAGGGTGGAATCCTACGAGCAGTACTTC
j_gene: TRBJ1-5; d_gene: TRBD1; v_gene: TRBV6-2/TRBV6-3; abundance: -; CDR3aa: CASSRTGGGNQPQHF; CDR3nt: TGTGCCAGCAGCCGCACAGGGGGCGGCAATCAGCCCCAGCATTTT
j_gene: TRBJ2-7; d_gene: TRBD2; v_gene: TRBV6-6; abundance: -; CDR3aa: CASRPGTSESYEQYF; CDR3nt: TGTGCCAGCAGGCCCGGGACTAGCGAATCCTACGAGCAGTACTTC
j_gene: TRBJ1-1; d_gene: -; v_gene: TRBV2; abundance: once; CDR3aa: CASSRENTEAFF; CDR3nt: TGTGCCAGCAGCCGGGAGAACACTGAAGCTTTCTTT
j_gene: TRBJ2-5; d_gene: TRBD2; v_gene: TRBV30; abundance: -; CDR3aa: CAWSSSWGGGTQYF; CDR3nt: TGTGCCTGGAGTTCATCCTGGGGGGGTGGGACCCAGTACTTC
j_gene: TRBJ2-1; d_gene: -; v_gene: TRBV28; abundance: -; CDR3aa: CASILTGTAYNEQFF; CDR3nt: TGTGCCAGCATCCTTACCGGGACTGCCTACAATGAGCAGTTCTTC
j_gene: TRBJ2-2; d_gene: -; v_gene: TRBV6-2/TRBV6-3; abundance: -; CDR3aa: CASSYYAGRITGELFF; CDR3nt: TGTGCCAGCAGTTACTATGCCGGGAGAATCACCGGGGAGCTGTTTTTT
j_gene: TRBJ2-3; d_gene: TRBD1; v_gene: TRBV9; abundance: -; CDR3aa: CASSVATTGNYPDTQYF; CDR3nt: TGTGCCAGCAGCGTAGCTACGACAGGGAATTATCCAGATACGCAGTATTTT
j_gene: TRBJ1-1; d_gene: -; v_gene: TRBV4-2; abundance: -; CDR3aa: CASSLRTENTEAFF; CDR3nt: TGTGCCAGCAGCCTTAGGACAGAGAACACTGAAGCTTTCTTT